Listed below are T cell receptor beta chains from one sample, sequenced in a study of Ad26.COV2.S vaccination and SARS-CoV-2 variants. Only in-frame clones appear in the TCRdb table, and some are missing; sequencing was by immunoSEQ multiplex PCR. The sample carries around 310,000 clones, roughly 90% recorded once. Sequencing used peripheral blood, obtained in a trial of Ad26.COV2.S vaccine versus placebo. The source is a person between 18 and 59 years old who received the Ad26.COV2.S COVID-19 vaccine or a placebo. The conserved cysteine and the conserved F or W are not part of the CDR3 here. Size is stated for part of the rows, as once, few or many counts, or as a class when the clone is expanded.

clone_size j_call v_call cdr3_aa
. TRBJ1-4 TRBV28 ASSLRSMDEKLF
. TRBJ1-2 TRBV5-1 ASSLGEGSSYGYT
. TRBJ1-5 TRBV30 AWSLAYNQPQH
. TRBJ1-1 TRBV5-4 ASSFGQGLVNTEAF
. TRBJ1-2 TRBV5-5 ASSFGGTGVYGYT
. TRBJ1-6 TRBV14 ASSQAPQGVGQVVNSPLH
once TRBJ1-1 TRBV6-5 ASSRGDLTEAF
. TRBJ2-3 TRBV19 ASSPNTDTQY
once TRBJ2-3 TRBV7-2 ASSLVGQGNTDTQY
. TRBJ1-2 TRBV4-3 ASSQEGPSGTKGYT
few TRBJ2-5 TRBV6-2/TRBV6-3 ASSYLQETQY
. TRBJ1-1 TRBV19 ASSIFGYTEAF
few TRBJ1-2 TRBV2 ASRDRGNNYGYT
. TRBJ1-5 TRBV4-1 ASSQEGQGVQPQH
. TRBJ2-3 TRBV7-2 ASSPISAGPSGDTQY
. TRBJ1-1 TRBV4-1 ASSPGPLNTEAF
. TRBJ2-2 TRBV6-2/TRBV6-3 ASSYSLARDGELF
. TRBJ2-1 TRBV27 ASSFDSSYNEQF
. TRBJ1-2 TRBV5-5 ASSLGTDKLGGYT
. TRBJ2-3 TRBV28 ASSLYHREWGTDTQY
. TRBJ1-6 TRBV10-3 AISESLGISSGSPLH
. TRBJ1-4 TRBV7-3 ATTQGADEKLF
. TRBJ2-1 TRBV7-2 ASSLWGPDEQF
. TRBJ1-1 TRBV19 ASKRQGIGNTEAF
. TRBJ1-1 TRBV6-2/TRBV6-3 ASSHPPVIMNTEAF
. TRBJ1-1 TRBV27 ASTPLTGRQMNTEAF
. TRBJ2-7 TRBV7-2 ASSLGQGNYEQY
. TRBJ1-5 TRBV11-2 ASSFTDQPQH
. TRBJ2-5 TRBV5-1 ASSPGTGSRETQY
few TRBJ2-1 TRBV2 ASSVLTTYNEQF
. TRBJ1-1 TRBV6-5 ASSYSAVMAEAF
. TRBJ2-6 TRBV27 ASSLGQGGFSGANVLT
. TRBJ1-2 TRBV27 ASSLANKLGYT
. TRBJ1-4 TRBV7-8 ASSLMALEKLF
. TRBJ1-2 TRBV10-3 AISEPGQGNYGYT
. TRBJ1-4 TRBV2 ASKGGLPNEKLF
. TRBJ2-1 TRBV5-1 ASSLGINEQF
. TRBJ2-1 TRBV6-5 ASRRLGEQF
. TRBJ1-4 TRBV9 ASSVAADGKLF
. TRBJ2-5 TRBV6-6 ASSRQDGETQY
. TRBJ2-7 TRBV5-1 ASATGTGTYEQY
. TRBJ2-5 TRBV7-2 ASSLWEVETQY
. TRBJ1-5 TRBV7-9 ASSYADRGNQPQH
. TRBJ2-7 TRBV5-6 ASSTEGGSYEQY
. TRBJ1-5 TRBV6-5 ASSRSAQPQH
. TRBJ1-4 TRBV6-5 ASSSGQPVGEKLF
few TRBJ2-3 TRBV11-3 ASSGISWGWSTDTQY
. TRBJ1-1 TRBV7-2 ASRSQGQGSTEAF
. TRBJ2-2 TRBV12-3/TRBV12-4 ASSFSPGELF
. TRBJ2-5 TRBV25-1 ASSESGRGGRQETQY
. TRBJ2-7 TRBV9 ASSVGPGAFSYEQY
. TRBJ1-5 TRBV2 ASTVGGYSNQPQH
. TRBJ1-1 TRBV4-3 ASSQWGAEAF
. TRBJ2-1 TRBV7-2 ASSLQHLSSYNEQF
. TRBJ1-1 TRBV3-1/TRBV3-2 ASSPGRHTEAF
once TRBJ2-1 TRBV5-1 ASSHTEPGEQF
. TRBJ2-2 TRBV3-1/TRBV3-2 ASSQKRQGGTGELF